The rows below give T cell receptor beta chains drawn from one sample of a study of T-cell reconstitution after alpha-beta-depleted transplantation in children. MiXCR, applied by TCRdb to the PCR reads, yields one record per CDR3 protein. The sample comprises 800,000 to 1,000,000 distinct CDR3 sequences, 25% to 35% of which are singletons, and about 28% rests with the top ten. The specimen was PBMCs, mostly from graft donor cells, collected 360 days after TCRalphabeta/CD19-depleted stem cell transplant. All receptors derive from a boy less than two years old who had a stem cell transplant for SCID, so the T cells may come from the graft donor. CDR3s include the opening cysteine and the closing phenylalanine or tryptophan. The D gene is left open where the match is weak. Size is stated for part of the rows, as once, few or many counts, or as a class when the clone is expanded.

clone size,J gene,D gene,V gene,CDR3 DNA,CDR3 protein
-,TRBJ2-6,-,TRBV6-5,TGTGCCAGCAGTTACGCAGAGGCTGGGGCCAACGTCCTGACTTTC,CASSYAEAGANVLTF
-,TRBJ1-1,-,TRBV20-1,TGCAGTGCTAGAGATAGTAGTACAGGGACTTTTGGCGGCACTGAAGCTTTCTTT,CSARDSSTGTFGGTEAFF
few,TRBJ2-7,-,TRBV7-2,TGTGCCAGCAGCTTATTCTCTCCGTACGAGCAGTACTTC,CASSLFSPYEQYF
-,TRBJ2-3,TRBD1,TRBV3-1,TGTGCCAGCAGCCAATGGACAGGGGAGGCGGATACGCAGTATTTT,CASSQWTGEADTQYF
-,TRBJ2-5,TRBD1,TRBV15,TGTGCCACCAGTTCCCAGGGGGCGCGGACCCAGTACTTC,CATSSQGARTQYF
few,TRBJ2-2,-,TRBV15,TGTGCCACCAGCAGGGGGTGGGCAGGGGACACCGGGGAGCTGTTTTTT,CATSRGWAGDTGELFF
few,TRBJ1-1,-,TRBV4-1,TGCGCCAGCAGCCAAAGCGGGTTGATGAACACTGAAGCTTTCTTT,CASSQSGLMNTEAFF
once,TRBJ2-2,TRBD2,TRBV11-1,TGTGCCAGCAGCATTAGCGGGAGAACCCGGGAGCTGTTTTTT,CASSISGRTRELFF
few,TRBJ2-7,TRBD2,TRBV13,TGTGCCAGCAGCTGGGGACTAGCGGGGGGCGAGCAGTACTTC,CASSWGLAGGEQYF
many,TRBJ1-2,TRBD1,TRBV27,TGTGCCAGCAGCCCTAGGACAGGAACTAACTATGGCTACACCTTC,CASSPRTGTNYGYTF
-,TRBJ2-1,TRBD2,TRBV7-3,TGTGCCAGCCCAGAGGGACTAGCGGAATACAATGAGCAGTTCTTC,CASPEGLAEYNEQFF
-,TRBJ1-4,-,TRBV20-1,TGCAGTGCTAGTCTCCGCGCAGGTGAAAAACTGTTTTTT,CSASLRAGEKLFF
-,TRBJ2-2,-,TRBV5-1,TGCGCCAGCAGCTGGTCGGGACGGAGCATTTTCACCGGGGAGCTGTTTTTT,CASSWSGRSIFTGELFF
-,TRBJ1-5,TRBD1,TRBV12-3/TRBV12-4,TGTGCCAGCAGCGACAGGGTTTGGCAGCCCCAGCATTTT,CASSDRVWQPQHF
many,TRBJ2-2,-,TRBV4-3,TGCGCCAGCAGCCAAGCGGTTACCGGGGAGCTGTTTTTT,CASSQAVTGELFF
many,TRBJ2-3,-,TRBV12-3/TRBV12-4,TGTGCCAGCAGTTTAAGCGGAGATACGCAGTATTTT,CASSLSGDTQYF
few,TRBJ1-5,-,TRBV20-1,TGCAGTGCTAGAGGGACGATTCGAGGGCCCCAGCATTTT,CSARGTIRGPQHF
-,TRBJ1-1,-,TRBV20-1,TGCAGTGCTAGAGCCCGGGGAAACACTGAAGCTTTCTTT,CSARARGNTEAFF
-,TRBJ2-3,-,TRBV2,TGTGCCAGCAGCCCTCCCCGTTACGAGGGGGACACAGATACGCAGTATTTT,CASSPPRYEGDTDTQYF
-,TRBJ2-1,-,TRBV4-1,TGCGCCAGCAGCCAGGGGATTCCCTACAATGAGCAGTTCTTC,CASSQGIPYNEQFF
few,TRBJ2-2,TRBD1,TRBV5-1,TGCGCCAGCAGCTTGGGACAGGGCACCACCGGGGAGCTGTTTTTT,CASSLGQGTTGELFF
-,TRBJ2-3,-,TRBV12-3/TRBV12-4,TGTGCCAGCAGTTTCCCTAGCGACCGCACAGATACGCAGTATTTT,CASSFPSDRTDTQYF
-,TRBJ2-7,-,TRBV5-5,TGTGCCAGCAGCTTGCTCACGCCACTCTACGAGCAGTACTTC,CASSLLTPLYEQYF
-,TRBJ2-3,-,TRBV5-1,TGCGCCAGCAGCTTGGTTTGGAGGGATACGCAGTATTTT,CASSLVWRDTQYF
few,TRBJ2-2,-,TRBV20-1,TGCAGTGCTAGATCCGGACTTGTTACCGGGGAGCTGTTTTTT,CSARSGLVTGELFF
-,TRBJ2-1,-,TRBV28,TGTGCCAGCAAATCCCGGCAGGGGAACAATGAGCAGTTCTTC,CASKSRQGNNEQFF
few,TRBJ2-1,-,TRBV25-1,TGTGCCAGCAGCGCCCCAAGGAGGGGAGGATACAATGAGCAGTTCTTC,CASSAPRRGGYNEQFF
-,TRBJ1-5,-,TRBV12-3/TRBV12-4,TGTGCCAGCAGTTTACTCAGGGGCAGCAATCAGCCCCAGCATTTT,CASSLLRGSNQPQHF
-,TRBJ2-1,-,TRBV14,TGTGCCAGCAGCCAAGACCACATCAGGAGGAATCATTGGTACAATGAGCAGTTCTTC,CASSQDHIRRNHWYNEQFF
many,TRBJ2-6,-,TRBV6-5,TGTGCCAGCAGTTACTCGATGGTGAGCGGGGCCAACGTCCTGACTTTC,CASSYSMVSGANVLTF
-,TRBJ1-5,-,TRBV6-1,TGTGCCAGCAGAGACGGGACATTCGGGGGCAATCAGCCCCAGCATTTT,CASRDGTFGGNQPQHF
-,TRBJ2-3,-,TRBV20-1,TGCAGTGCTGCCCGGGACTCAAGGGCGGATACGCAGTATTTT,CSAARDSRADTQYF
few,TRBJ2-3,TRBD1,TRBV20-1,TGCAGTGCTAGTTCCGGGACAGGCCCGACAGATACGCAGTATTTT,CSASSGTGPTDTQYF
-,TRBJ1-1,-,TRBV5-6,TGTGCCAGCAGCTGGGGCCCTCTCACTGAAGCTTTCTTT,CASSWGPLTEAFF
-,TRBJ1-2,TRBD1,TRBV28,TGTGCCAGCAGTTTAGTAGGGACAGGGTCTGGCTACACCTTC,CASSLVGTGSGYTF
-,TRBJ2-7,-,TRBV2,TGTGCCAGCAGTCCCGAGGGACGAGGCTACGAGCAGTACTTC,CASSPEGRGYEQYF
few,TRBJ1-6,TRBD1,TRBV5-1,TGCGCCAGCTCCGGGACAGGGAATTCACCCCTCCACTTT,CASSGTGNSPLHF
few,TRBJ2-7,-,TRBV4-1,TGCGCCAGCAGTCCGGTAAGGGGGATGTACGAGCAGTACTTC,CASSPVRGMYEQYF
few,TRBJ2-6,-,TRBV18,TGTGCCAGCTCACCAGTCAGCGTCTCTGGTTTGGGGGCCAACGTCCTGACTTTC,CASSPVSVSGLGANVLTF
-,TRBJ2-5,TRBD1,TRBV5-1,TGCGCCAGCAGCTTGGATCCAGGGGGCGGAGAGACCCAGTACTTC,CASSLDPGGGETQYF
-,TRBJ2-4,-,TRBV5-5,TGTGCCAGCAGCTCGTCCCGGGAAGGGGCCAAAAACATTCAGTACTTC,CASSSSREGAKNIQYF
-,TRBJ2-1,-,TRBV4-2,TGTGCCAGCAGCCAGAACGGGGTGTACAATGAGCAGTTCTTC,CASSQNGVYNEQFF
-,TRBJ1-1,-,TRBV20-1,TGCAGTGCTAGAGCTCCAGGGGTTAACACTGAAGCTTTCTTT,CSARAPGVNTEAFF
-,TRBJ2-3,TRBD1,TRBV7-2,TGTGCCAGCAGCGTGGGACAGGGGTACACAGATACGCAGTATTTT,CASSVGQGYTDTQYF
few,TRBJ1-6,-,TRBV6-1,TGTGCCAGCAAGGGGTTTAGCTCCTATAATTCACCCCTCCACTTT,CASKGFSSYNSPLHF
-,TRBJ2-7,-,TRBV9,TGTGCCAGCAGCGTAGACGGGACCGCTCGCGAGCAGTACTTC,CASSVDGTAREQYF
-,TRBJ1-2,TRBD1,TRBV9,TGTGCCAGCAGCTCCGGGACAGGGTCCACCTGGGAGCGTGGCTACACCTTC,CASSSGTGSTWERGYTF
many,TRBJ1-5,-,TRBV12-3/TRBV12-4,TGTGCCAGCAGTTCAGGTGATAGCAATCAGCCCCAGCATTTT,CASSSGDSNQPQHF
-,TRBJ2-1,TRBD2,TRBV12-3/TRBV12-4,TGTGCCAGCAGTTTTGGGGGACTATTCTCCTACAATGAGCAGTTCTTC,CASSFGGLFSYNEQFF
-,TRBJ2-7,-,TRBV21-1,TGTGCCAGCACCGAGCGGGGGCCGTCCTACGAGCAGTACTTC,CASTERGPSYEQYF
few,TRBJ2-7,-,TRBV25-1,TGTGCCAGCAGAGGGGCCGACGGGACTTCGTACGAGCAGTACTTC,CASRGADGTSYEQYF
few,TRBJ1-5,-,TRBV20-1,TGCTTACCGGCGGGTAGCAATCAGCCCCAGCATTTT,CLPAGSNQPQHF
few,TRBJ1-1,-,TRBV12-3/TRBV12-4,TGTGCCAGCCTTAAACATCTGGACACTGAAGCTTTCTTT,CASLKHLDTEAFF
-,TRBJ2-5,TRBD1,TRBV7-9,TGTGCCAGCAGCTCAGGGGGCCCCATCGAGACCCAGTACTTC,CASSSGGPIETQYF
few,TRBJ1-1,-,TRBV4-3,TGCGCCAGCAGCCAAGACAGGGAAGTAGGAGCTTTCTTT,CASSQDREVGAFF
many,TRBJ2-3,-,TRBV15,TGTGCCACCAGCAGAGATGGGAGGAGCACAGATACGCAGTATTTT,CATSRDGRSTDTQYF
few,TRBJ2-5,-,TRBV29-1,TGCAGCGTTGCAGGCGGGACCTCGGGAGAGACCCAGTACTTC,CSVAGGTSGETQYF
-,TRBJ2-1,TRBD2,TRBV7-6,TGTGCCAGCAGCTTAATAGGTGGTAGCGGGGGGGCTATGTATGAGCAGTTCTTC,CASSLIGGSGGAMYEQFF
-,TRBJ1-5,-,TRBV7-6,TGTGCCAGCAGCTTAGAACAGAATAGCAATCAGCCCCAGCATTTT,CASSLEQNSNQPQHF
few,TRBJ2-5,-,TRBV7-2,TGTGCCAGCAGCACCACCAGGGATTGGGAGACCCAGTACTTC,CASSTTRDWETQYF